This TCR beta chain came from a study of blood T cell repertoires in COVID-19. Study information: There were acute and convalescent COVID-19 samples, and they came from the United States, Italy and Spain. Sample material is recorded as cDNA or gDNA derived from T cells, B-cell-depleted T cells, or PBMCs.

In the authors' methods: Amplification of reference gene primers provided the estimated nucleated cell counts. The assay was immunoSEQ multiplex PCR, and TCRdb's table has in-frame clones only and misses some. V, J and clone size are taken as reported in that table, and D and trimming were inferred from the DNA itself. The data contain a few hundred thousand clones, around 82% of them singletons. Germline V gene data show CDR1 as SGHKS and CDR2 as YYEKEE (reference sequence). The CDR3 sequence is 13 residues long. V was clipped by 1 base and J by 6 bases, with 11 bases between them. This receptor was taken from a woman between 45 and 65 years old with acute or convalescent COVID-19. The chain employs TRBV5-5 and TRBJ2-7, with D possibly matching TRBD2 (5 bases). The sequenced material came from peripheral blood. This CDR3 reads CASSLTGVGEQYF. The DNA for the CDR3 is TGTGCCAGCAGCTTGACCGGGGTGGGCGAGCAGTACTTC.